Listed below are T cell receptor beta chains from one sample, sequenced in a study of blood T cell repertoires in COVID-19. The protocol was immunoSEQ multiplex PCR, while the TCRdb copy is restricted to in-frame clones and leaves out a portion. The sample has roughly 250,000 clones, about 88% seen once. Sequencing was carried out using peripheral blood. These receptors were collected from a woman aged 40 to 50 who had recovered from COVID-19. Both conserved end residues are part of each CDR3. D genes are given only for firm matches.

CASSSDLRGETQYF,TGCGCCAGCAGCTCTGACTTGAGGGGGGAGACCCAGTACTTC,TRBJ2-5,14,TRBV5-1,-
CASSYSGGVNTGELFF,TGTGCCAGCAGTTACTCAGGGGGGGTGAACACCGGGGAGCTGTTTTTT,TRBJ2-2,16,TRBV6-6,-
CASSLYERQGHYEQYF,TGTGCCAGCAGCCTTTACGAGAGGCAGGGACACTACGAGCAGTACTTC,TRBJ2-7,16,TRBV3-1/TRBV3-2,-
CASRGTESNQPQHF,TGTGCCAGCAGAGGTACAGAAAGCAATCAGCCCCAGCATTTT,TRBJ1-5,14,TRBV7-8,-
CASRAGTGGRQPQHF,TGTGCCAGCAGGGCCGGGACAGGGGGCCGTCAGCCCCAGCATTTT,TRBJ1-5,15,TRBV6-5,TRBD1
CASSPTQGSPQHF,TGTGCCAGCAGCCCTACCCAGGGGTCTCCCCAGCATTTT,TRBJ1-5,13,TRBV3-1/TRBV3-2,-
CASSLYTSGQETQYF,TGTGCCAGCAGTTTATATACAAGCGGACAAGAGACCCAGTACTTC,TRBJ2-5,15,TRBV27,-
CASSGTSGRGFSEQYF,TGTGCCAGCAGTGGGACTAGCGGGAGGGGCTTCTCCGAGCAGTACTTC,TRBJ2-7,16,TRBV6-2/TRBV6-3,TRBD2
CASSFRGGLQTQYF,TGTGCCAGCAGCTTCCGGGGGGGCTTACAGACCCAGTACTTC,TRBJ2-5,14,TRBV5-6,TRBD2
CASSRDSSYNSPLHF,TGTGCCAGCAGCCGGGACAGCTCCTATAATTCACCCCTCCACTTT,TRBJ1-6,15,TRBV7-2,TRBD1
CASSRPGDQPQHF,TGTGCCAGTAGTAGGCCAGGGGACCAGCCCCAGCATTTT,TRBJ1-5,13,TRBV19,-
CASSFRGATYTYSNQPQHF,TGTGCCAGCAGTTTCCGGGGGGCAACCTATACTTATAGCAATCAGCCCCAGCATTTT,TRBJ1-5,19,TRBV28,-
CASSPNGGNEKLFF,TGTGCCAGCAGTCCCAATGGAGGGAACGAAAAACTGTTTTTT,TRBJ1-4,14,TRBV6-5,-
CASSRYGYTF,TGTGCCAGCAGCAGATATGGCTACACCTTC,TRBJ1-2,10,TRBV28,-
CASSLSGSRTDTQYF,TGTGCCAGCAGCCTAAGCGGGAGCCGCACAGATACGCAGTATTTT,TRBJ2-3,15,TRBV11-3,TRBD2